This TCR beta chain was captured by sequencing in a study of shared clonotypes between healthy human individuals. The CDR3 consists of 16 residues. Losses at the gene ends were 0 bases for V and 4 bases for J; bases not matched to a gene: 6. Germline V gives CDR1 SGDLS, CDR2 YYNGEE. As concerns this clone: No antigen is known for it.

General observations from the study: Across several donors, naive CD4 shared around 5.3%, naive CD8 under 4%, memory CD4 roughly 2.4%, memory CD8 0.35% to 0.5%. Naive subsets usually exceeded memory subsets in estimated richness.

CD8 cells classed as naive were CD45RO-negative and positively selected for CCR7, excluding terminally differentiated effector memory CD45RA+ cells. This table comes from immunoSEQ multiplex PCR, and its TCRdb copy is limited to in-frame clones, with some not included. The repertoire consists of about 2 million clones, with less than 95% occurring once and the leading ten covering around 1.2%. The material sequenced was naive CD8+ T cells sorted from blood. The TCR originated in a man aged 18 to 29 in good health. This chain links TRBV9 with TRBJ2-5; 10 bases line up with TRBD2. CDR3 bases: TGTGCCAGCAGCGTAGGAACTAGCGGGATGGGAGAGACCCAGTACTTC. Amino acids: CASSVGTSGMGETQYF. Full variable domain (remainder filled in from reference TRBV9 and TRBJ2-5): DSGVTQTPKHLITATGQRVTLRCSPRSGDLSVYWYQQSLDQGLQFLIQYYNGEERAKGNILERFSAQQFPDLHSELNLSSLELGDSALYFCASSVGTSGMGETQYFGPGTRLLVL.